A selection of T cell receptor beta chains follows, all from one sample in a study of cytomegalovirus exposure and HLA in healthy donors. The data were produced by immunoSEQ multiplex PCR, yet TCRdb's version contains in-frame clones alone and is incomplete. There are 95,000 to 150,000 clones in the sample; roughly 82% occur only once, and over 10% lies in the top ten. The specimen was PBMCs. The receptors were sampled from a woman aged 55-75 years in good health and CMV-seropositive. The CDR3 runs from the conserved cysteine through the conserved F or W. A D gene is named only where the DNA matches it firmly. Some rows mark clone size as missing; the rest say once, few, many or name a class of expanded clone.

v_gene	d_gene	abundance	j_gene	len	CDR3aa	CDR3nt
TRBV6-1	-	-	TRBJ2-3	16	CASSERLGGRTDTQYF	TGTGCCAGCAGTGAAAGGCTGGGCGGGCGGACAGATACGCAGTATTTT
TRBV7-6	TRBD1	-	TRBJ1-1	14	CASRPGQGNTEAFF	TGTGCCAGCAGACCGGGACAGGGGAACACTGAAGCTTTCTTT
TRBV12-5	TRBD2	-	TRBJ2-3	14	CASGLGRGADTQYF	TGTGCTAGTGGTTTGGGGCGGGGGGCAGATACGCAGTATTTT
TRBV7-2	-	-	TRBJ1-5	14	CASSLSQSNQPQHF	TGTGCCAGCAGCTTAAGTCAGAGCAATCAGCCCCAGCATTTT
TRBV30	TRBD1	-	TRBJ1-6	14	CACLPGQNSSPLHF	TGTGCCTGCTTACCGGGACAGAATTCTTCACCCCTCCACTTT
TRBV11-2	-	once	TRBJ1-2	14	CASSLDQEAYGYTF	TGTGCCAGCAGCTTAGATCAGGAGGCTTATGGCTACACCTTC
TRBV6-5	TRBD1	-	TRBJ2-7	14	CASSYGQGYYEQYF	TGTGCCAGCAGTTATGGACAGGGGTACTACGAGCAGTACTTC
TRBV4-3	-	-	TRBJ2-5	16	CASSQGATNRGETQYF	TGCGCCAGCAGCCAAGGGGCGACTAACCGGGGAGAGACCCAGTACTTC
TRBV13	TRBD1	-	TRBJ2-7	15	CASTPPGQGAYEQYF	TGTGCCAGCACTCCCCCGGGACAGGGGGCCTACGAGCAGTACTTC
TRBV12-2	-	-	TRBJ1-5	17	CATLYGGRDYSNQPQHF	TGTGCAACACTCTACGGTGGGCGCGACTATAGCAATCAGCCCCAGCATTTT
TRBV5-8	-	-	TRBJ1-1	15	CASSAQGPIRTEAFF	TGTGCCAGCAGCGCACAGGGCCCCATTCGAACTGAAGCTTTCTTT
TRBV19	TRBD1	few	TRBJ2-7	14	CASSIGGQDYEQYF	TGTGCCAGTAGTATCGGCGGACAGGACTACGAGCAGTACTTC
TRBV7-3	TRBD1	-	TRBJ1-2	15	CASSLIATGGYGYTF	TGTGCCAGCAGCTTAATAGCGACAGGGGGCTATGGCTACACCTTC
TRBV2	TRBD1	-	TRBJ1-4	16	CASSDKSTGRREKLFF	TGTGCCAGCAGTGATAAATCGACAGGGAGGCGTGAAAAACTGTTTTTT
TRBV7-2	-	-	TRBJ2-7	12	CASSNGVGEQYF	TGTGCCAGCAGCAACGGGGTGGGCGAGCAGTACTTC
TRBV28	TRBD2	-	TRBJ2-7	14	CASTPGTSGIEQYF	TGTGCCAGCACCCCCGGGACTAGCGGGATAGAGCAGTACTTC
TRBV21-1	-	few	TRBJ1-4	16	CASSLRKTGENEKLFF	TGTGCCAGCAGCCTCCGGAAGACAGGGGAAAATGAAAAACTGTTTTTT
TRBV4-3	TRBD2	-	TRBJ2-7	13	CASSHTSGYEQYF	TGCGCCAGCAGCCATACTAGCGGCTACGAGCAGTACTTC
TRBV19	-	-	TRBJ2-3	13	CASGRGAQDTQYF	TGTGCCAGCGGTCGGGGGGCCCAAGATACGCAGTATTTT
TRBV7-3	TRBD2	-	TRBJ2-3	14	CASSFDGTSGGQYF	TGTGCCAGCAGTTTCGACGGGACTAGCGGGGGGCAGTATTTT
TRBV2	-	-	TRBJ2-4	14	CAIGDGGAKNIQYF	TGTGCCATCGGTGACGGGGGAGCCAAAAACATTCAGTACTTC
TRBV7-3	-	-	TRBJ1-2	17	CASSLNARPGGMKGYTF	TGTGCCAGCAGCTTAAATGCGAGACCAGGAGGTATGAAGGGCTACACCTTC
TRBV27	-	-	TRBJ1-2	15	CASSLSRQGNYGYTF	TGTGCCAGCAGTTTATCGAGGCAGGGCAACTATGGCTACACCTTC
TRBV7-8	TRBD1	-	TRBJ1-2	15	CASSSTGTSNYGYTF	TGTGCCAGCAGCTCGACAGGGACGTCCAACTATGGCTACACCTTC
TRBV7-2	TRBD1	few	TRBJ1-1	13	CASSFNQGAPAFF	TGTGCCAGCAGCTTTAATCAGGGGGCGCCGGCTTTCTTT
TRBV6-1	-	-	TRBJ1-5	13	CASSERGGQPQHF	TGTGCCAGCAGTGAGCGAGGGGGTCAGCCCCAGCATTTT
TRBV30	TRBD2	-	TRBJ2-3	16	CAWSVGASGSTDTQYF	TGTGCCTGGAGTGTAGGGGCTAGCGGGAGCACAGATACGCAGTATTTT
TRBV6-4	TRBD2	-	TRBJ2-2	14	CASSPSGNTGELFF	TGTGCCAGCAGTCCTAGCGGGAACACCGGGGAGCTGTTTTTT
TRBV29-1	-	-	TRBJ1-2	12	CSVGSKGYGYTF	TGCAGCGTCGGGTCAAAGGGGTACGGCTACACCTTC
TRBV19	TRBD1	once	TRBJ1-2	13	CAATGTANYGYTF	TGTGCCGCCACCGGGACAGCCAACTATGGCTACACCTTC
TRBV5-6	-	-	TRBJ1-2	14	CASSIGQTNYGYTF	TGTGCCAGCAGCATCGGACAGACCAACTATGGCTACACCTTC
TRBV7-8	-	-	TRBJ1-1	12	CASSRMWPEAFF	TGTGCCAGCAGCCGAATGTGGCCTGAAGCTTTCTTT
TRBV15	TRBD2	-	TRBJ2-7	16	CATSRDRTSETYEQYF	TGTGCCACCAGCAGAGACCGGACTAGCGAAACCTACGAGCAGTACTTC
TRBV11-2	TRBD1	-	TRBJ1-1	14	CASSFTGGDTEAFF	TGTGCCAGCAGCTTTACAGGGGGGGACACTGAAGCTTTCTTT
TRBV6-5	-	-	TRBJ1-4	15	CASSSQGRGLEKLFF	TGTGCCAGCAGTTCCCAGGGAAGGGGTTTGGAAAAACTGTTTTTT
TRBV27	TRBD1	-	TRBJ1-1	14	CASSLIQGPAEAFF	TGTGCCAGCAGTCTGATACAGGGGCCGGCTGAAGCTTTCTTT
TRBV7-2	TRBD2	-	TRBJ2-3	18	CASSFQRAGGLSTDTQYF	TGTGCCAGCAGCTTCCAAAGAGCGGGGGGGCTGAGCACAGATACGCAGTATTTT
TRBV6-4	-	-	TRBJ1-5	18	CASSDWGRTFYSNQPQHF	TGTGCCAGCAGTGACTGGGGCAGGACCTTCTATAGCAATCAGCCCCAGCATTTT
TRBV7-7	-	-	TRBJ2-5	14	CASSPNGGQETQYF	TGTGCTAGCAGCCCAAATGGGGGGCAAGAGACCCAGTACTTC
TRBV19	TRBD2	few	TRBJ2-1	18	CASSIDGSGLGLKNEQFF	TGTGCCAGTAGTATAGACGGGAGTGGTCTGGGACTAAAAAATGAGCAGTTCTTC
TRBV28	TRBD1	-	TRBJ1-4	14	CASSLGDRPEKLFF	TGTGCCAGCAGTTTGGGGGACAGGCCTGAAAAACTGTTTTTT
TRBV7-2	TRBD2	once	TRBJ2-5	14	CASSPQRGQETQYF	TGTGCCAGCAGCCCCCAGCGGGGCCAGGAGACCCAGTACTTC
TRBV11-3	TRBD2	-	TRBJ2-1	15	CASSPGLAGGHEQFF	TGTGCCAGCAGCCCGGGACTAGCGGGGGGGCATGAGCAGTTCTTC
TRBV5-6	TRBD2	-	TRBJ2-2	16	CASSPVLAGVTGELFF	TGTGCCAGCAGCCCCGTCCTAGCGGGGGTAACCGGGGAGCTGTTTTTT
TRBV10-3	-	-	TRBJ1-2	17	CAIPSTHDRAVNYGYTF	TGTGCCATCCCTTCGACCCATGACAGAGCAGTTAACTATGGCTACACCTTC
TRBV15	TRBD2	-	TRBJ2-5	15	CATSRGLAGVETQYF	TGTGCCACCAGCAGAGGGCTAGCGGGGGTGGAGACCCAGTACTTC
TRBV16	-	-	TRBJ1-1	13	CASSQIERSEAFF	TGTGCCAGCAGCCAAATTGAAAGGAGTGAAGCTTTCTTT
TRBV7-9	-	-	TRBJ2-7	14	CATPGEASSYEQYF	TGTGCCACCCCGGGGGAGGCAAGCTCCTACGAGCAGTACTTC
TRBV29-1	-	-	TRBJ2-5	14	CSSSPDRAQETQYF	TGCAGCTCATCCCCAGACAGAGCCCAAGAGACCCAGTACTTC
TRBV6-4	-	-	TRBJ1-6	13	CASSEPRNSPLHF	TGTGCCAGCAGTGAACCGAGAAATTCACCCCTCCACTTT